These 28 T cell receptor beta chains were all obtained from the same sample, sequenced in a study of blood T cells in healthy people across ages. The second PCR ran roughly 6 to 12 cycles with a sample-barcoded 5' primer and J-beta primers. TCRdb processed the 5' RACE reads anew with MiXCR; each CDR3 protein has one entry. This table has approximately 1,100,000 distinct CDR3 sequences, roughly 45% appearing once. The sequenced sample consisted of blood. These TCRs come from a woman aged 55 to 70 in good health.

Here the CDR3 reads CASSRRTSHGYTF. The CDR3 DNA reads TGTGCCAGTAGTAGAAGGACCTCCCATGGCTACACCTTC. This chain links TRBV19 with TRBJ1-2; D gene unclear. Trimming stripped 4 bases from V and 6 bases from J, with 12 bases between. The germline V gene has CDR1 LNHDA and CDR2 SQIVND (reference sequence). This CDR3 has 13 residues.

The chain has TRBV4-1 and TRBJ2-3, with 8 bases matching TRBD1. Germline V gene lookup returns CDR1 MGHRA and CDR2 YSYEKL. Losses at the gene ends were 5 bases for V and 2 bases for J; bases not matched to a gene: 6. This CDR3 is built from 15 residues. The CDR3, as DNA: TGCGCCAGCAGCGGACAGGGACCCCACACAGATACGCAGTATTTT. This translates into CASSGQGPHTDTQYF.

The chain recombines TRBV3-1 with TRBJ2-3; D is possibly TRBD2 (5 bases). The CDR3 has 13 residues. Germline V gene lookup returns CDR1 LGHDT and CDR2 YNNKEL (reference sequence). V was cut by 6 bases and J by 5 bases, with 12 bases left in between. The CDR3 reads CASRYPGRDTQYF. CDR3 bases: TGTGCCAGCAGGTACCCGGGAAGAGATACGCAGTATTTT.

The chain employs TRBV7-2 and TRBJ2-1; 7 bases map to TRBD2. The J call could be wrong; TRBJ2-7 is a better fit for the DNA end. Germline V gene sequence: CDR1 SGHTA, CDR2 FQGNSA. This CDR3 spans 17 amino acids. The chain's CDR3 is CASSLRAAGFSYNEQYF. The CDR3 bases are TGTGCCAGCAGCTTAAGGGCAGCGGGATTCTCCTACAATGAGCAGTACTTC.

This clonotype was counted a single time. Its ends do not fully match the called genes, so a read error is possible. CDR3 residues: CASSRPYQQYF. CDR3 coding DNA: TGTGCCAGCAGCCGACCCTACCAGCAGTACTTC. The chain joins TRBV28 to TRBJ2-7; no reliable D call. Germline lookup yields CDR1 MDHEN and CDR2 SYDVKM. This CDR3 comprises 11 residues.

The V and J genes are TRBV2 and TRBJ2-7; 8 bases align to TRBD1. J was trimmed by 9 bases and V by 8 bases; bases with no gene match: 15. Germline assignment: CDR1 SNHLY and CDR2 FYNNEI. The CDR3 sequence is 14 residues long. The CDR3 sequence: CASRGQGLFGAQYF. The CDR3 bases are TGTGCCAGCCGTGGACAGGGCCTCTTTGGGGCGCAGTACTTC.

This clonotype has just one count. The chain joins TRBV18 to TRBJ2-4; no reliable D call. The CDR3 has 18 amino acids. The V end was cut by 3 bases, the J end by 0 bases, with 18 bases between. CDR1 and CDR2 from the germline V gene are KGHSH and LQKENI. CDR3 DNA sequence: TGTGCCAGCTCACCTGGGCCGAGATTGGATCTAGCCAAAAACATTCAGTACTTC. The encoded protein is CASSPGPRLDLAKNIQYF.

This rearrangement joins TRBV20-1 to TRBJ2-7; 9 nucleotides match TRBD2. Germline V lookup: CDR1 DFQATT, CDR2 SNEGSKA (reference sequence). With 1 base clipped from V and 4 bases from J, the junction kept 5 bases outside the gene matches. The CDR3 covers 14 residues. The CDR3: CSARVREGRYEQYF. CDR3 DNA: TGCAGTGCTAGAGTGCGGGAGGGCCGGTACGAGCAGTACTTC.

V usage is TRBV14 and J usage is TRBJ1-6; D is unresolved. The V end lost 1 base, the J end lost 9 bases, and 19 bases lay between the germline ends. The CDR3 is 17 amino acids. Per the germline V gene, CDR1 is SGHDN and CDR2 is FVKESK. The CDR3 coding sequence is TGTGCCAGCAGCCAAGTCGTGGGGTCTACAAGAGGTTCACCCCTCCACTTT. It codes for CASSQVVGSTRGSPLHF.

This clonotype was picked up a small number of times. The chain has TRBV3-1 and TRBJ2-7; 12 bases align to TRBD2. Looked up from germline, CDR1 is LGHDT and CDR2 is YNNKEL (reference sequence). V shed 4 bases and J 2 bases; nucleotides not matched to a gene: 6. This CDR3 contains 16 residues. Here the CDR3 DNA reads TGTGCCAGCAGCCGGACTAGCGGGAACATGCCCTACGAGCAGTACTTC. Translating gives CASSRTSGNMPYEQYF.

J is TRBJ2-3 and V is TRBV12-3 or TRBV12-4, with 7 bases matching TRBD2. V lost 4 bases to trimming and J lost 4 bases; unmatched junction nucleotides: 5. The CDR3 consists of 14 residues. CDR3: CASSSGGSADTQYF. CDR3 nucleotide sequence: TGTGCCAGCAGTTCCGGGGGGAGTGCAGATACGCAGTATTTT.

V is TRBV12-5 and J is TRBJ2-1, with D perhaps being TRBD1 or TRBD2 (5 bases each). This CDR3 comprises 13 residues. Trimming took 6 bases from V and 8 from J, leaving 14 bases between them. Germline CDR1 reads LGHNT; CDR2 reads FRNRAP. The CDR3 bases are TGTGCTAGTGGCCGGGACGCCACCTATGAGCAGTTCTTC. This translates into CASGRDATYEQFF.

J is TRBJ2-4 and V is TRBV20-1, with D hard to call. The DNA end lines up better with TRBJ2-7; the J call may be wrong. In germline, CDR1 is DFQATT, CDR2 SNEGSKA (reference sequence). This CDR3 contains 12 residues. CDR3 amino acids: CSARYGFYEQYF. In DNA, the CDR3 is TGCAGTGCTAGATACGGCTTCTACGAGCAGTACTTC.

The V gene is TRBV6-1, the J gene TRBJ2-1, with D maybe TRBD2 (6 bases). Germline values: CDR1 MNHNS, CDR2 SASEGT. The V end lost 5 bases, the J end lost 11 bases, and 10 bases lay between the germline ends. This CDR3 has 11 residues. The CDR3 is CASSPGTQQFF. The DNA of the CDR3 is TGTGCCAGCAGTCCCGGGACTCAGCAGTTCTTC.

The chain employs TRBV18 and TRBJ2-7; 10 positions agree with TRBD2. The tail of the sequence fits TRBJ2-1 better, so the J call may be wrong. Germline CDR1 reads KGHSH; CDR2 reads LQKENI. The CDR3 covers 17 residues. The CDR3 is CASSPVRLAGAPNEQFF. The CDR3 coding sequence is TGTGCCAGCTCACCAGTTCGGCTAGCGGGAGCACCCAATGAGCAGTTCTTC.

The J gene is TRBJ2-1, the V gene TRBV6-5, with TRBD2 matching over 8 bases. CDR3 length: 17 amino acids. V dropped 2 bases and J dropped 7; count of bases not matched to a gene: 13. CDR1 and CDR2 (germline): MNHEY, SVGAGI. The chain's CDR3 is CASSYGPFASGRNEQFF. For the CDR3, the DNA is TGTGCCAGCAGTTACGGACCCTTCGCTAGCGGGCGGAATGAGCAGTTCTTC.

The V call is TRBV5-5, the J call TRBJ2-1; D uncertain. The last part of the DNA fits TRBJ2-7 better; the J call may be wrong. Germline V gene lookup returns CDR1 SGHKS and CDR2 YYEKEE (reference sequence). CDR3 length: 12 amino acids. For the CDR3, the DNA is TGTGCCAGCAGCGACTCCTTATTAAAGCAGTACTTC. Translated, it gives CASSDSLLKQYF.

This clonotype was detected a few times. The rearrangement links TRBV9 to TRBJ2-4; D could derive from TRBD1 or TRBD2 (6 bases each). The CDR3 has 15 amino acids. The V gene's germline CDR1 is SGDLS and CDR2 YYNGEE. Trimming cost V 0 bases and J 6 bases, with 13 bases left between them. The CDR3 nucleotides are TGTGCCAGCAGCGTAGGGGTGGGGGGCTCAAACATTCAGTACTTC. It translates to CASSVGVGGSNIQYF.

A note on this clonotype: The junction departs from germline at one end; a sequencing error may be responsible. The chain is built from TRBV9 and TRBJ1-1; D is unresolved. This CDR3 is 11 amino acids long. Germline loops: CDR1 SGDLS, CDR2 YYNGEE. In DNA form, the CDR3 reads TGTGCCAGCGGAGGGTACACTAAAGCTTTCTTT. Protein product: CASGGYTKAFF.

On this clonotype: The junction shows a germline mismatch at one end, possibly a read error. This chain joins TRBV27 and TRBJ1-5; D is undetermined. Germline loops: CDR1 MNHEY, CDR2 SMNVEV (reference sequence). The CDR3 covers 14 residues. As DNA, the CDR3 is TGTGTCAGCAGTTCCCGGGCCCCCAATCAGCCCCAGCATTTT. Residues: CVSSSRAPNQPQHF.

This clonotype was detected a few times. This rearrangement joins TRBV28 to TRBJ2-1; no definite D call. The CDR3 extends over 14 amino acids. CDR1 MDHEN and CDR2 SYDVKM come from the germline V gene. CDR3 DNA: TGTGCGTCCCTTGGCGTAGCCCACAGTAATGAGCAGTTCTTC. This sequence encodes CASLGVAHSNEQFF.

Comment on this clonotype: At one end the junction does not follow the germline gene, possibly because of a read error. The chain links TRBV29-1 to TRBJ2-3; 10 bases match TRBD2. This CDR3 has 15 residues. Per germline, CDR1 SQVTM and CDR2 ANQGSEA. CDR3 in DNA: TGCAGCACCGCGGGGAGGACTAGCGGCACAGAGACGCAGTATTTT. Its translation: CSTAGRTSGTETQYF.

This sequence joins TRBV5-1 and TRBJ2-3; perhaps TRBD2 as D (5 bases). V dropped 4 bases and J dropped 0 bases, with 15 bases sitting between them. The CDR3 is 16 amino acids. Germline CDR1 SGHRS, CDR2 YFSETQ. CDR3 sequence reads: CASSRPVPGSTDTQYF. The CDR3 DNA follows: TGCGCCAGCAGCCGGCCCGTGCCGGGGAGCACAGATACGCAGTATTTT.

The genes are TRBV30 and TRBJ1-1, with a tentative D call TRBD1 (5 bases). From germline, CDR1 is GTSNPN and CDR2 SVGIG (reference sequence). V dropped 0 bases and J dropped 4 bases, with 9 bases sitting between them. CDR3 length: 13 amino acids. The CDR3: CAWSVLGGTEAFF. CDR3 DNA: TGTGCCTGGAGTGTCTTGGGGGGCACTGAAGCTTTCTTT.

The rearrangement links TRBV5-6 to TRBJ2-3; the match to TRBD2 covers 8 bases. Unmatched junction bases numbered 7, after V lost 2 bases and J lost 5 bases. The CDR3 covers 15 residues. The V gene's germline CDR1 is SGHDT and CDR2 YYEEEE. CDR3 nucleotides: TGTGCCAGCAGCTTTCTGACTAGCGCGGAAGATACGCAGTATTTT. Translating it yields CASSFLTSAEDTQYF. The complete variable domain, with remaining parts taken from reference TRBV5-6 and TRBJ2-3, reads DAGVTQSPTHLIKTRGQQVTLRCSPKSGHDTVSWYQQALGQGPQFIFQYYEEEERQRGNFPDRFSGHQFPNYSSELNVNALLLGDSALYLCASSFLTSAEDTQYFGPGTRLTVL.

This clonotype turned up a few times. The genes are TRBV29-1 and TRBJ2-3; D is ambiguous. The V gene lost 2 bases and the J gene lost 4 bases, with 7 bases spanning the gap. Germline V gives CDR1 SQVTM, CDR2 ANQGSEA. The CDR3 is 12 amino acids. DNA of the CDR3: TGCAGCGTTGAAATCGTGGCAGATACGCAGTATTTT. As protein: CSVEIVADTQYF.

This clonotype was observed a few times. CDR3 sequence reads: CASSLTAGGPFGNEQFF. CDR3 DNA: TGCGCCAGCAGCTTGACGGCGGGAGGGCCATTTGGCAATGAGCAGTTCTTC. The chain couples TRBV5-1 to TRBJ2-1; TRBD2 agrees at 9 bases. After removal of 1 base from V and 6 bases from J, the junction contained 11 bases not matched to a gene. Germline CDR1 and CDR2: SGHRS and YFSETQ. CDR3 length: 17 amino acids.

The rearrangement uses TRBV12-3 or TRBV12-4 and TRBJ2-4; D ambiguous. The CDR3 loop spans 16 amino acids. Trimming pared 3 bases from V and 13 bases from J, leaving 25 bases between. The CDR3 protein is CASSLARGGPPSRQYF. For the CDR3, the DNA is TGTGCCAGCAGTTTGGCCCGTGGTGGGCCTCCTTCGCGGCAGTACTTC.